This T cell receptor beta chain originates from a study of T cell repertoires in cytomegalovirus infection. The overall study: HLA-B-restricted CMV epitopes that are well studied were used alongside recently identified HLA-C-restricted ones.

TCRdb passed the reads through MiXCR, listing each CDR3 protein once. The sample yields 110,000 or so distinct CDR3 sequences, about 33% seen once. This clonotype was detected a few times. As yet, its antigen is unknown. This CDR3 has 15 amino acids. The germline gives CDR1 LNHDA, CDR2 SQIVND (reference sequence). V was clipped by 5 bases and J by 4 bases; unmatched bases: 11. The sample was CD8+ T cells from cultured PBMCs, taken from culture after CMV antigen stimulation. This clonotype was sampled from a human donor in good health (CMV status not recorded). Some clones in this sample may be carry-over from other donors' samples. The chain uses TRBV19 and TRBJ2-7; 7 positions agree with TRBD1. CDR3 sequence (DNA): TGTGCCAGTAGTCCGTCCCGGGACAGCTTTTACGAGCAGTACTTC. This gives the protein CASSPSRDSFYEQYF.